This TCR beta chain was documented in a study of Graves' ophthalmopathy and Graves' hyperthyroidism. Trimming at V came to 5 bases and at J to 10 bases, leaving 8 bases not matched to a gene. The CDR3 spans 13 residues. This clonotype was recorded many times. RNA transcripts were the source from which TCR beta CDR3 regions were amplified. HTBI primers primed a first-round RT-PCR, and a second-round multiplex PCR followed. TCRdb ran MiXCR on the multiplex PCR reads and lists one entry per CDR3 protein. In the table there are roughly 220,000 distinct CDR3 sequences, around 45% of which are singletons. The gene calls are TRBV12-3 or TRBV12-4 and TRBJ1-2, with 9 bases fitting TRBD1. The source of this sequence is an adult man with Graves' ophthalmopathy. Sequencing was done on a sample of peripheral blood. CDR3: CASSPDRGGDYTF. CDR3 bases: TGTGCCAGCAGTCCGGACAGGGGTGGCGACTACACCTTC.